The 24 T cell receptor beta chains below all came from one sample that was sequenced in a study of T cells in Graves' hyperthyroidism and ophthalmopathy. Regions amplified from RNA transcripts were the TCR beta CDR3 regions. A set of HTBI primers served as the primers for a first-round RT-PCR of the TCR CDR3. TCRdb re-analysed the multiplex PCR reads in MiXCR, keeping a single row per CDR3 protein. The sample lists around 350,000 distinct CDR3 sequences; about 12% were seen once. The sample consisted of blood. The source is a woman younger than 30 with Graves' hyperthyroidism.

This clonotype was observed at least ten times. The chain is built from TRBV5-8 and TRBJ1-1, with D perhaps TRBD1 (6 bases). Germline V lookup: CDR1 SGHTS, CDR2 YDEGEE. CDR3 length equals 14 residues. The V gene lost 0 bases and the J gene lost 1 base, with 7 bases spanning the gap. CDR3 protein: CASSLARGNTEAFF. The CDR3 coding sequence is TGTGCCAGCAGCTTGGCCAGGGGGAACACTGAAGCTTTCTTT.

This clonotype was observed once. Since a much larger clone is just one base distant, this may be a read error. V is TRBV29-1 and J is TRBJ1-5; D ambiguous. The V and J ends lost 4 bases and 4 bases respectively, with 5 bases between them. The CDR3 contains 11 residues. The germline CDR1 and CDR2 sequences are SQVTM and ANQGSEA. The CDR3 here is CSVGVNQPQHF. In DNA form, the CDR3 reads TGCAGCGTTGGCGTGAATCAGCCCCAGCATTTT.

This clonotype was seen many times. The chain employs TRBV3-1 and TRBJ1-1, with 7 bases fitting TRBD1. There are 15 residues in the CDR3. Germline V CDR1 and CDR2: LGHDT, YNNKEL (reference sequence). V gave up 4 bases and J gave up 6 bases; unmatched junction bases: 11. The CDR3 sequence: CASSLRQGWSPEAFF. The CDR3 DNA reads TGTGCCAGCAGCCTCCGACAGGGATGGTCCCCTGAAGCTTTCTTT.

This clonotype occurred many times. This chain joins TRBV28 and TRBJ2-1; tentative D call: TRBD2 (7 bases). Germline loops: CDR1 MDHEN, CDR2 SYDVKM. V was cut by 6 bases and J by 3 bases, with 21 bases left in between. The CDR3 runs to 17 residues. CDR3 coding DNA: TGTGCCAGCAGCCGTATGTCAGGGGAGGGTTACTACAATGAGCAGTTCTTC. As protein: CASSRMSGEGYYNEQFF.

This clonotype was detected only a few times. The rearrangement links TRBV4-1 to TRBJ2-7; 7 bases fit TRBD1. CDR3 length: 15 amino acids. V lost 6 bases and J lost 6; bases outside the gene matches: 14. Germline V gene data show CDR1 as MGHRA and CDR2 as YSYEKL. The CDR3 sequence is CASRQPRDRLSEQYF. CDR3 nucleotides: TGCGCCAGCAGACAACCCCGGGACAGACTCTCCGAGCAGTACTTC.

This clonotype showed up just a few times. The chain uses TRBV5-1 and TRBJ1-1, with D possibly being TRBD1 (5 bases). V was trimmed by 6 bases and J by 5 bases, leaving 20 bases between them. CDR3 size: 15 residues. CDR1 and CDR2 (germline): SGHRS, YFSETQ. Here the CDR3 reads CASTHPRRGGTEAFF. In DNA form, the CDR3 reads TGCGCCAGCACCCACCCCCGTCGCGGGGGGACTGAAGCTTTCTTT.

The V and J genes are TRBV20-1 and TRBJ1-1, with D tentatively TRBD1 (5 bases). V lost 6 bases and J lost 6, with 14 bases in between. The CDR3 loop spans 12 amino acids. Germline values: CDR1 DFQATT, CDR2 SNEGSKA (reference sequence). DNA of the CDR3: TGCAGTGCCGATGACAGCTCGCCTGAAGCTTTCTTT. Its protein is CSADDSSPEAFF.

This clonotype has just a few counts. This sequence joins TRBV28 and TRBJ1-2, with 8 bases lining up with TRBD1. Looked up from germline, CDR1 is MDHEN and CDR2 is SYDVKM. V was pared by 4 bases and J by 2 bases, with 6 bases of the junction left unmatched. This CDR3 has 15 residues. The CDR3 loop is CASSWSGTGNYGYTF. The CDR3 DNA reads TGTGCCAGCAGTTGGTCCGGGACAGGAAACTATGGCTACACCTTC.

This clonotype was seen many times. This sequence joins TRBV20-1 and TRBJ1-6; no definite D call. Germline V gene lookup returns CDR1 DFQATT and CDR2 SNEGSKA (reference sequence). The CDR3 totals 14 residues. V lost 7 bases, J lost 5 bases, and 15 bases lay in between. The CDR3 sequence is CSGGHLPNNSPLHF. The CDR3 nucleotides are TGCAGTGGTGGGCATCTCCCTAATAATTCACCCCTCCACTTT.

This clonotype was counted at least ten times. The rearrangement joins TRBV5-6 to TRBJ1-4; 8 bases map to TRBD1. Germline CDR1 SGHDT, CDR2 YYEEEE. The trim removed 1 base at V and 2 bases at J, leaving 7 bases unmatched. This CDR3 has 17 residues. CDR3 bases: TGTGCCAGCAGCTTGAAGGACAGGGTACGGACTAATGAAAAACTGTTTTTT. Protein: CASSLKDRVRTNEKLFF.

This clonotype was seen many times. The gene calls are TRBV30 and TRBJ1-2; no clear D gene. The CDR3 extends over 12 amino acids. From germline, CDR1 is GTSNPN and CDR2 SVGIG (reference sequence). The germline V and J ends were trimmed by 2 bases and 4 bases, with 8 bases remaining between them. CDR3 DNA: TGTGCCTGGAGTTGGTCCGGCTATGGCTACACCTTC. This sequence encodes CAWSWSGYGYTF.

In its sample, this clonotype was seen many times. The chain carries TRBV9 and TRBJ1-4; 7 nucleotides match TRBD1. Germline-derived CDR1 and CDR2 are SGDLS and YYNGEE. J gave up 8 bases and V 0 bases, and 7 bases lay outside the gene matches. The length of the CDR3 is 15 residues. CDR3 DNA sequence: TGTGCCAGCAGCGTAGCAGGGGGAGTTAGGGAAAAACTGTTTTTT. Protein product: CASSVAGGVREKLFF.

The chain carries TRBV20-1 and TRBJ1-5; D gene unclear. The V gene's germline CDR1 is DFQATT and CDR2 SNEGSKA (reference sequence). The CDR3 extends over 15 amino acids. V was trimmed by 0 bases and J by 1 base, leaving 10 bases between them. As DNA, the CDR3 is TGCAGTGCTAGAGATCGTTGGCGGAGCAATCAGCCCCAGCATTTT. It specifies CSARDRWRSNQPQHF.

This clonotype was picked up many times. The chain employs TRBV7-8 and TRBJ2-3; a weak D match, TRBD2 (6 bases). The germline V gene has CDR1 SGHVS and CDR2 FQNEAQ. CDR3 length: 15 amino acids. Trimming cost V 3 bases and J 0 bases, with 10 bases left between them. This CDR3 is CASSFLGTSTDTQYF. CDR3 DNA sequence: TGTGCCAGCAGCTTCCTCGGGACTAGCACAGATACGCAGTATTTT.

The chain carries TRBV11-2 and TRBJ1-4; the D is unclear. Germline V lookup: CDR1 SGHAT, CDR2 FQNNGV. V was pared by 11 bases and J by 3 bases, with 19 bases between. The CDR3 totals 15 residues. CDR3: CAPRTGWSSNEKLFF. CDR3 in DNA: TGTGCCCCTAGGACCGGATGGAGTTCTAATGAAAAACTGTTTTTT.

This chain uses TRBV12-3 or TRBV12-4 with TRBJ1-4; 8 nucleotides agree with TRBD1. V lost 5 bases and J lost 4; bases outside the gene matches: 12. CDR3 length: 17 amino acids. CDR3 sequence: CASSPETKTGDNEKLFF. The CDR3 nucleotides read TGTGCCAGCAGTCCCGAGACTAAGACAGGGGATAATGAAAAACTGTTTTTT.

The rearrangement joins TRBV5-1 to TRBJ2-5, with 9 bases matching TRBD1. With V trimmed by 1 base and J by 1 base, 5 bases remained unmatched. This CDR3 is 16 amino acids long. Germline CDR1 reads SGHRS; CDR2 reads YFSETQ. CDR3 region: CASSLRGTGIQETQYF. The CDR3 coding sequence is TGCGCCAGCAGCTTGAGGGGGACAGGGATCCAAGAGACCCAGTACTTC.

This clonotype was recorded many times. The CDR3 DNA reads as TGTGCCAGCAGCTCCTGGACAGGGATCGGAAACACCATATATTTT. This codes for CASSSWTGIGNTIYF. This rearrangement joins TRBV11-2 to TRBJ1-3; 8 positions match TRBD1. Germline V gives CDR1 SGHAT, CDR2 FQNNGV. CDR3 length: 15 residues. The V gene end was trimmed by 4 bases and the J gene end by 4 bases; junction bases not matched to a gene: 6.

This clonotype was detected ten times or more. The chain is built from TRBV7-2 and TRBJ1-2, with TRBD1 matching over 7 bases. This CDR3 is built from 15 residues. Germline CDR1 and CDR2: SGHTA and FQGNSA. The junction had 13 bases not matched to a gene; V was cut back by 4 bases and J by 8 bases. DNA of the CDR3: TGTGCCAGCAGCTCCCGACAGGGAGGGCTATGGGGCTACACCTTC. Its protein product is CASSSRQGGLWGYTF.

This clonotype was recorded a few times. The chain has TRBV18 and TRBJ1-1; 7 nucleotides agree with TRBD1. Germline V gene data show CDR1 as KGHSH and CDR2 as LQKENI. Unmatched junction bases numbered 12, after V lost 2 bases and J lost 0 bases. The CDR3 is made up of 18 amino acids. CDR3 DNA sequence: TGTGCCAGCTCACCAATATTAGGGCAGGGGGATATGAACACTGAAGCTTTCTTT. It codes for CASSPILGQGDMNTEAFF.

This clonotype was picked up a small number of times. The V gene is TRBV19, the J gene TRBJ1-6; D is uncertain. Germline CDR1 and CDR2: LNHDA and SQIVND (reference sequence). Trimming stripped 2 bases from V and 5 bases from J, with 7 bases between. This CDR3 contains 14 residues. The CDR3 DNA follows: TGTGCCAGTAGTATACCGGGTGATAATTCACCCCTCCACTTT. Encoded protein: CASSIPGDNSPLHF.

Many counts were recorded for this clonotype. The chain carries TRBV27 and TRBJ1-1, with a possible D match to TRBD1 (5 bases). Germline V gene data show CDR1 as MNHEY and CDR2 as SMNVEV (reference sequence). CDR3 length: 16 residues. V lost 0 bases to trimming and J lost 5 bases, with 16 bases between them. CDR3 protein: CASSLSLPGRATEAFF. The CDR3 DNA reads TGTGCCAGCAGTTTATCGTTGCCAGGGAGGGCGACTGAAGCTTTCTTT.

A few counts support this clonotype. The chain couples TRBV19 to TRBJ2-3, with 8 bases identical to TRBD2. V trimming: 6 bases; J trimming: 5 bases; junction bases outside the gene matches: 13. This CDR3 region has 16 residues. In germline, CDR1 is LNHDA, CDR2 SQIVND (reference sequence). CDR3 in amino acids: CASSPKGQRELDTQYF. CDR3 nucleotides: TGTGCCAGTAGCCCGAAAGGACAGCGGGAGTTAGATACGCAGTATTTT.

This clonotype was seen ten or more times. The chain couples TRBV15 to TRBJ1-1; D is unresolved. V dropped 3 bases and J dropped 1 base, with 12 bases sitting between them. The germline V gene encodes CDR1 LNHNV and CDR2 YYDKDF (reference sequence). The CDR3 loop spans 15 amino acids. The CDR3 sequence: CATSSIKFGNTEAFF. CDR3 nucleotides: TGTGCCACCAGCAGTATTAAATTTGGGAACACTGAAGCTTTCTTT. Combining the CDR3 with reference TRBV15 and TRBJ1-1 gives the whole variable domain DAMVIQNPRYQVTQFGKPVTLSCSQTLNHNVMYWYQQKSSQAPKLLFHYYDKDFNNEADTPDNFQSRRPNTSFCFLDIRSPGLGDTAMYLCATSSIKFGNTEAFFGQGTRLTVV.